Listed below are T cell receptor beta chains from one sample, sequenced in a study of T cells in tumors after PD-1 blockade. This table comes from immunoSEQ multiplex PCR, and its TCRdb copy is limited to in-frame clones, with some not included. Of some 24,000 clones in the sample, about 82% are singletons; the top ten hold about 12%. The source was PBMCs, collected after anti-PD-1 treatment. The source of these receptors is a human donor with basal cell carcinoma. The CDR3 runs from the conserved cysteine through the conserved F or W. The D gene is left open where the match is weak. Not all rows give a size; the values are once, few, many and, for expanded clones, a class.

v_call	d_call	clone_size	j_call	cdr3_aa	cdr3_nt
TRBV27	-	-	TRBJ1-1	CASMQWRSQTEAFF	TGTGCCAGCATGCAATGGCGCAGTCAGACTGAAGCTTTCTTT
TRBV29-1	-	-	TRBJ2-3	CSLSWQDTQYF	TGCAGCCTCTCGTGGCAAGATACGCAGTATTTT
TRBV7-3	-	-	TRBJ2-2	CASSLYNGELFF	TGTGCCAGCAGCTTATACAACGGGGAGCTGTTTTTT
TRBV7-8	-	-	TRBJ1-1	CASSFADMNTEAFF	TGTGCCAGCAGCTTCGCGGACATGAACACTGAAGCTTTCTTT
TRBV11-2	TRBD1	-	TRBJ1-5	CASSRGTGGQPQHF	TGTGCCAGCAGCCGCGGGACAGGGGGACAGCCCCAGCATTTT
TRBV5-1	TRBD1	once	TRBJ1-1	CASSWDRNTEAFF	TGCGCCAGCAGCTGGGACAGGAACACTGAAGCTTTCTTT
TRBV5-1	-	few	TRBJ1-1	CASSKEGVSRDTEAFF	TGCGCCAGCAGCAAAGAGGGGGTTAGTCGGGACACTGAAGCTTTCTTT
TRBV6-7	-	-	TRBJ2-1	CASSYSWDNEQFF	TGTGCCAGCAGTTACTCGTGGGACAATGAGCAGTTCTTC
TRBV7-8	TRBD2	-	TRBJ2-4	CASSRTSGGVMGNIQYF	TGTGCCAGCAGCCGGACTAGCGGGGGGGTAATGGGGAACATTCAGTACTTC
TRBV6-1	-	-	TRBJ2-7	CASSEAGTSAYEQYF	TGTGCCAGCAGTGAAGCGGGGACATCGGCCTACGAGCAGTACTTC
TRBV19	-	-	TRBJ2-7	CASRPTRGTSYEQYF	TGTGCCAGTAGGCCAACTAGGGGGACCTCCTACGAGCAGTACTTC
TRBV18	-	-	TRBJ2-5	CASSLQGRRQETQYF	TGTGCCAGCTCACTCCAGGGACGGCGGCAAGAGACCCAGTACTTC
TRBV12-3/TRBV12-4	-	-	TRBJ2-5	CASSPPGQETQYF	TGTGCCAGCAGTCCCCCGGGCCAAGAGACCCAGTACTTC
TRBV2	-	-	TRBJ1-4	CASGGWGANEKLFF	TGTGCCAGCGGAGGTTGGGGGGCTAATGAAAAACTGTTTTTT
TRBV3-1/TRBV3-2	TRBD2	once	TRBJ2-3	CASSQDRTSGGATDTQYF	TGTGCCAGCAGCCAAGATAGGACTAGCGGGGGGGCAACAGATACGCAGTATTTT
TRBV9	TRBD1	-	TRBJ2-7	CASSIRDRDSEQYF	TGTGCCAGCAGCATCCGGGACAGGGACTCCGAGCAGTACTTC
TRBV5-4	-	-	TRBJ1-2	CASSQEGASGYTF	TGTGCCAGCAGCCAAGAAGGGGCGAGTGGCTACACCTTC
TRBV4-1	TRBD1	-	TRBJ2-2	CASSDRGNTGELFF	TGCGCCAGCAGCGACAGGGGGAACACCGGGGAGCTGTTTTTT
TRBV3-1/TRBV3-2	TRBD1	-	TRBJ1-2	CASSQETGAPIYGYTF	TGTGCCAGCAGCCAAGAGACAGGGGCCCCAATTTATGGCTACACCTTC
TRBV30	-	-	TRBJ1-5	CAWADPTGFSGPQHF	TGTGCCTGGGCGGACCCGACAGGCTTCTCGGGGCCCCAGCATTTT
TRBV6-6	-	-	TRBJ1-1	CASSSSGTVNTEAFF	TGTGCCAGCAGCTCATCGGGGACGGTGAACACTGAAGCTTTCTTT
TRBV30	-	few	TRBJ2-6	CAGTMTRLSGANVLTF	TGTGCCGGTACGATGACCAGGCTCTCTGGGGCCAACGTCCTGACTTTC